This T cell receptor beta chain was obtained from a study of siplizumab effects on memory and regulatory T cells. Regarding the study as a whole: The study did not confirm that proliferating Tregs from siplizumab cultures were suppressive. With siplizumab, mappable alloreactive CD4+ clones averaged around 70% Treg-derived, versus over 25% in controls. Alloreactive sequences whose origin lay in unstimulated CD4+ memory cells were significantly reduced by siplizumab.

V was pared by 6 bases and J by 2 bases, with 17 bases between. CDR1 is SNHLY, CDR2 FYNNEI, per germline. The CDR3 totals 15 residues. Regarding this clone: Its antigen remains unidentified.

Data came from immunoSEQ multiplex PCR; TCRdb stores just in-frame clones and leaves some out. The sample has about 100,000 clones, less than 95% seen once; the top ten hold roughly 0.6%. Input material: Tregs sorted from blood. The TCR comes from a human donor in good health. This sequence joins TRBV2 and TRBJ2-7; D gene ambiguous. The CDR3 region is CASRVAGITTYEQYF. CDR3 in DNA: TGTGCCAGCAGGGTTGCAGGAATAACCACCTACGAGCAGTACTTC.